This is a list of T cell receptor beta chains from one sample in a study of blood T cell repertoires in COVID-19. Measured with immunoSEQ multiplex PCR; TCRdb has only the in-frame clones, and not every one. Of roughly 50,000 clones listed, about 85% are singletons. Sequencing used peripheral blood. These receptors originate from a man in his 60s with acute or convalescent COVID-19. CDR3s include the opening cysteine and the closing phenylalanine or tryptophan. The order of the fields is D gene, J gene, clone size, V gene, CDR3 DNA, CDR3 protein. D genes are given only for firm matches. Part of the rows lack a size; the others show once, few, many or a class for expanded clones.

D gene: .; J gene: TRBJ1-1; clone size: .; V gene: TRBV19; CDR3 DNA: TGTGCCAGTAGTATAGCTGGCACCACTGAAGCTTTCTTT; CDR3 protein: CASSIAGTTEAFF
D gene: TRBD2; J gene: TRBJ2-1; clone size: .; V gene: TRBV27; CDR3 DNA: TGTGCCAGCAGTTTTTCGGCTAGCGGGAGTTCCTACAATGAGCAGTTCTTC; CDR3 protein: CASSFSASGSSYNEQFF
D gene: .; J gene: TRBJ2-1; clone size: .; V gene: TRBV28; CDR3 DNA: TGTGCCAGCAGTTTACCCGGGGTCTACAATGAGCAGTTCTTC; CDR3 protein: CASSLPGVYNEQFF
D gene: .; J gene: TRBJ2-2; clone size: .; V gene: TRBV12-3/TRBV12-4; CDR3 DNA: TGTGCCAGCAGGCCAAGGGGGACCGGGGAGCTGTTTTTT; CDR3 protein: CASRPRGTGELFF
D gene: .; J gene: TRBJ2-1; clone size: .; V gene: TRBV30; CDR3 DNA: TGTGCCTGGGGGACCCAGGACTACAATGAGCAGTTCTTC; CDR3 protein: CAWGTQDYNEQFF
D gene: TRBD1; J gene: TRBJ2-7; clone size: .; V gene: TRBV28; CDR3 DNA: TGTGCCAGCAGTTTATATGGGACAGGGTCCTACGAGCAGTACTTC; CDR3 protein: CASSLYGTGSYEQYF
D gene: .; J gene: TRBJ1-2; clone size: .; V gene: TRBV7-9; CDR3 DNA: TGTGCCAGCAGCCTACCCCAGCGGCTCAATCAAGGGGGCTACACCTTC; CDR3 protein: CASSLPQRLNQGGYTF
D gene: .; J gene: TRBJ1-2; clone size: .; V gene: TRBV10-3; CDR3 DNA: TGTGCCATCAGTGAGTCAGGGGGATCGGGCGGCGCCTGGGGCTACACCTTC; CDR3 protein: CAISESGGSGGAWGYTF
D gene: TRBD2; J gene: TRBJ2-1; clone size: .; V gene: TRBV10-3; CDR3 DNA: TGTGCCATCAAAGAGCGGGAGCAAAGCAATGAGCAGTTCTTC; CDR3 protein: CAIKEREQSNEQFF
D gene: TRBD1; J gene: TRBJ2-5; clone size: .; V gene: TRBV29-1; CDR3 DNA: TGCAGCGCCTTGGACAGGACCCAAGAGACCCAGTACTTC; CDR3 protein: CSALDRTQETQYF
D gene: TRBD1; J gene: TRBJ1-5; clone size: .; V gene: TRBV2; CDR3 DNA: TGTGCCAGCAGAACAGGGGTCCAGCCCCAGCATTTT; CDR3 protein: CASRTGVQPQHF
D gene: .; J gene: TRBJ1-5; clone size: .; V gene: TRBV15; CDR3 DNA: TGTGCCACCAGCAGAGATCCCCCAGGGGAGGGGGATCAGCCCCAGCATTTT; CDR3 protein: CATSRDPPGEGDQPQHF
D gene: .; J gene: TRBJ1-4; clone size: few; V gene: TRBV28; CDR3 DNA: TGTGCCAGCAGTGTCCCTCATGAAAAACTGTTTTTT; CDR3 protein: CASSVPHEKLFF
D gene: .; J gene: TRBJ1-2; clone size: .; V gene: TRBV11-1; CDR3 DNA: TGTGCCAGCAGCTTCAGGGATTCCTATGGCTACACCTTC; CDR3 protein: CASSFRDSYGYTF
D gene: TRBD1; J gene: TRBJ1-2; clone size: .; V gene: TRBV27; CDR3 DNA: TGTGCCAGCAGTTTCGCCGGGACAGGGGGTGGCTACACCTTC; CDR3 protein: CASSFAGTGGGYTF
D gene: .; J gene: TRBJ2-5; clone size: .; V gene: TRBV28; CDR3 DNA: TGTGCCAGCAGCCTACTAGGGGGGGAGGAGACCCAGTACTTC; CDR3 protein: CASSLLGGEETQYF